A selection of T cell receptor beta chains follows, all from one sample in a study of T-cell memory formation after mild COVID-19. TCRdb reprocessed the 5' RACE reads with MiXCR, giving one entry per CDR3 protein. This table has over 350,000 distinct CDR3 sequences, 20% to 25% appearing once. Input material: PBMCs or a T cell subset sorted from them (not recorded which). These receptors all stem from an adult woman who had mild COVID-19 (a few samples of this study predate the infection). Cell type and time point are not known. Both conserved end residues are part of each CDR3. The D gene is left open where the match is weak. For some rows the clone size is stated as once, few or many, or as a class when expanded; others skip it.

V,D,size,J,DNA,CDR3
TRBV5-4,TRBD2,NA,TRBJ2-1,TGTGCCAGCAGCTCCAGGGAGGGTTCCTACAATGAGCAGTTCTTC,CASSSREGSYNEQFF
TRBV27,TRBD1,NA,TRBJ2-5,TGTGCCACTTGCCGGGACAGGGATTTC,CATCRDRDF
TRBV7-7,NA,few,TRBJ2-1,TGTGCTAGCAGCTTTAGGTTAGGAGATAAGCAGTTCTTC,CASSFRLGDKQFF
TRBV30,TRBD2,NA,TRBJ2-7,TGTGCCTGGAGTGCCGGGACTATACCCTACGAGCAGTACTTC,CAWSAGTIPYEQYF
TRBV12-3/TRBV12-4,NA,few,TRBJ2-5,TGTGCCAGCAGCCACTCCACGCCCAGGGAGACCCAGTACTTC,CASSHSTPRETQYF
TRBV27,TRBD2,few,TRBJ2-3,TGTGCCAGCAGTCCCCGGACTAGTTCTCTCCGTACGCAGTATTTT,CASSPRTSSLRTQYF
TRBV7-3,NA,NA,TRBJ2-2,TGTGCCAGCAGCTTAGGCGCAGCGGCCGGGGAGCTGTTTTTT,CASSLGAAAGELFF
TRBV18,NA,NA,TRBJ1-1,TGTGCCAGCTCACTTCCGGAGTCTGAAGCTTTCTTT,CASSLPESEAFF
TRBV19,NA,NA,TRBJ2-4,TGTGCCAGTAGTATAGATCGAGCCCTGAACATTCAGTACTTC,CASSIDRALNIQYF
TRBV6-5,NA,few,TRBJ2-1,TGTGCCAGCTCCTGGGAAGCAGGGCGCGTCTCCTACAATGAGCAGTTCTTC,CASSWEAGRVSYNEQFF
TRBV12-3/TRBV12-4,NA,NA,TRBJ2-5,TGTGCCAGCAGTTTAGTCGGGAGAGTGGAGACCCAGTACTTC,CASSLVGRVETQYF
TRBV15,NA,NA,TRBJ1-1,TGTGCCACCAGCAGAGATGAAACAGTTGAAGCTTTCTTT,CATSRDETVEAFF
TRBV18,TRBD2,NA,TRBJ2-1,TGTGCCAGCTCACCAGAGCTAGCGGGGAGCAATGAGCAGTTCTTC,CASSPELAGSNEQFF
TRBV7-9,TRBD1,NA,TRBJ2-3,TGTGCCAGCAGCCCGACAGGGTTTAGCACAGATACGCAGTATTTT,CASSPTGFSTDTQYF
TRBV6-2/TRBV6-3,TRBD1,NA,TRBJ2-7,TGTGCCAGCAGTCGGACAGGGTCGATATCCTACGAGCAGTACTTC,CASSRTGSISYEQYF
TRBV29-1,NA,few,TRBJ1-5,TGCAGCGTTCTCCTAACCCTTAATAGCAATCAGCCCCAGCATTTT,CSVLLTLNSNQPQHF
TRBV4-2,NA,NA,TRBJ1-4,TGTGCCAGCAGCCATGAGGCAGGGGCCCGTGAAAAACTGTTTTTT,CASSHEAGAREKLFF
TRBV5-1,TRBD1,few,TRBJ1-1,TGCGCCAGCAGCCCTCTCGGACAGGGACTATTTAACACTGAAGCTTTCTTT,CASSPLGQGLFNTEAFF
TRBV12-3/TRBV12-4,NA,many,TRBJ1-6,TGTGCCAGCATGAAGCAGAGCTCCTATAATTCACCCCTCCACTTT,CASMKQSSYNSPLHF
TRBV29-1,NA,NA,TRBJ2-5,TGCAGCGTTGAAGATCCCCACCGCATAGACAGGACCCGGGAGACCCAGTACTTC,CSVEDPHRIDRTRETQYF
TRBV5-6,NA,once,TRBJ1-2,TGTGCCAGCAGCTGGGGAAGGGCCCGGGATGGCTACACCTTC,CASSWGRARDGYTF
TRBV12-3/TRBV12-4,TRBD1,NA,TRBJ1-4,TGTGCCAGCAGTCCCCGGGACAGGTCAGAAAAACTGTTTTTT,CASSPRDRSEKLFF
TRBV7-9,TRBD2,NA,TRBJ2-2,TGTGCCAGCAGCTCTAGTGGGCTAGCGGGAACCGGGGAGCTGTTTTTT,CASSSSGLAGTGELFF
TRBV24-1,TRBD2,NA,TRBJ2-7,TGTGCCACCAGTGATCCCGGGACTAGCGGTTCCTACGAGCAGTACTTC,CATSDPGTSGSYEQYF
TRBV19,TRBD2,NA,TRBJ2-1,TGTGCCAGTAGTATAAGTAGCGGGGGGAACAATGAGCAGTTCTTC,CASSISSGGNNEQFF
TRBV6-6,TRBD1,NA,TRBJ1-2,TGTGCCAGCAGTCCGACAGGGGAGGGGTATGGCTACACCTTC,CASSPTGEGYGYTF
TRBV29-1,NA,few,TRBJ1-1,TGCAGCGTTGCAAACTACACAGGAGTGAACACTGAAGCTTTCTTT,CSVANYTGVNTEAFF
TRBV3-1,TRBD1,few,TRBJ2-1,TGTGCCAGCAGCCAAGTTACAGGGGGCTTCAATGAGCAGTTCTTC,CASSQVTGGFNEQFF
TRBV5-1,NA,NA,TRBJ1-5,TGCGCCAGCAGCTTGGAGGGGACTAGCAATCAGCCCCAGCATTTT,CASSLEGTSNQPQHF
TRBV5-1,NA,NA,TRBJ2-7,TGCGCCAGCAGCTTGACCCACTACGAGCAGTACTTC,CASSLTHYEQYF
TRBV7-6,NA,few,TRBJ1-5,TGTGCCAGCAGCTTAAAGGCAGGGGTAATTCAGCCCCAGCATTTT,CASSLKAGVIQPQHF
TRBV2,TRBD2,NA,TRBJ2-5,TGTGCCAGCAGCCGGGGGGGGACCCAGTACTTC,CASSRGGTQYF
TRBV4-1,NA,few,TRBJ1-2,TGCGCCAGCAGCCTCAACTTACCGCCGGTGGGGAACTATGGCTACACCTTC,CASSLNLPPVGNYGYTF
TRBV7-6,NA,NA,TRBJ2-3,TGTGCCAGCAGCTTATCAGGGGGGGCGGCAGATACGCAGTATTTT,CASSLSGGAADTQYF
TRBV12-3/TRBV12-4,TRBD1,NA,TRBJ2-2,TGTGCCAGCAGCGGACAGGGGAGGGCCGGGGAGCTGTTTTTT,CASSGQGRAGELFF
TRBV7-2,TRBD2,NA,TRBJ2-3,TGTGCCAGCAGCTTAGGGGCTAGCGGGGGATTCACAGATACGCAGTATTTT,CASSLGASGGFTDTQYF
TRBV20-1,TRBD1,NA,TRBJ1-1,TGCAGTGCTAGAGACCCCTTACAGGGGGGAGGGAGAAACACTGAAGCTTTCTTT,CSARDPLQGGGRNTEAFF
TRBV5-1,NA,few,TRBJ2-3,TGCGCCAGCAGCACCGGGGACCCTGGTGGAGATACGCAGTATTTT,CASSTGDPGGDTQYF
TRBV27,NA,NA,TRBJ1-2,TGTGCCAGCAGTTTATCGACAGGATATGGCTACACCTTC,CASSLSTGYGYTF